Sequencing of this T cell receptor beta chain was carried out in a study of CD8 T cells in Susac syndrome (dated by TCRdb to 2018 to 2020). The study in broad terms: The study used repertoire sequencing to test whether antigen drove CD8+ T cell activation and differentiation in Susac syndrome. CD8+ T cell repertoire clonality was compared between 11 to 12 healthy donors, around 14 Susac syndrome patients and approximately 16 multiple sclerosis patients.

A word on this clonotype: Its antigen has not been determined. The record has no base qualities; no much larger clone is one base away.

Findings and caveats that apply to the study as a whole: The number of individuals in the TCR sequencing and HLA analysis was recognized as being relatively small.

The germline V gene (reference sequence) specifies LNHDA as CDR1 and SQIVND as CDR2. V is shortened by 6 bases, J by 2 bases, and the region joining them spans 14 bases. Including cysteine and phenylalanine, the CDR3 has 15 amino acids. Only the CDR3 DNA stays, 45 bases, in frame from base 1. Peripheral blood CD8+ and CD4+ T cells from healthy donors, Susac syndrome patients and multiple sclerosis patients were profiled using high-throughput TCR beta sequencing. Healthy donors were included as age- and sex-matched controls. Bulk CD8+ and CD4+ T cells were purified magnetically by negative isolation, whereas CD8+ TEMRA cells were enriched by FACS. Blood was collected in EDTA tubes and processed within 24 hours, with PBMCs isolated through density gradient centrifugation. PBMCs intended for TCR sequencing were frozen in liquid nitrogen and were later thawed in a 37 degrees C water bath. The sorted or isolated CD4+, CD8+ and CD8+ TEMRA cells reached a purity of at least 90%.

RNA was extracted using the RNeasy kit, and roughly 0.5 to 1 microgram was reverse transcribed with random hexamers. TCR beta CDR3 regions were amplified with the immunoSEQ multiplex PCR assay covering 54 Vbeta and 13 Jbeta segments. To correct PCR amplification bias, a synthetic template baseline was used for both primer optimization and computational correction. Processing in the source paper ran as follows. Reads were assigned to V, D and J genes according to IMGT and analyzed in immunoSEQ Analyzer, with only productive sequences retained. Clonality was computed as one minus Shannon entropy normalized by log2 of the number of productive unique sequences. Public and private clones were assessed among the 100 most prevalent clones of each patient and control. A clone was defined as Susac-specific if it was absent from the healthy and MS cohorts, from more than 850 published viral clones and from other ImmuneACCESS disease sequences. TCRdb redid the processing of the public reads, applying fastp at Q25 and MiXCR, and retained in-frame beta chains. Each CDR3 protein appears once, grouped with its most common genes and DNA. In this record, the V and J calls reflect TCRdb's handling and not the investigators' own analysis. The sample table holds 27,000 or so distinct CDR3 sequences, of which less than 95% were seen once. Of the sample, around 0.3% is held by the ten largest clones.

Recombination joined TRBV19 with TRBJ2-1; the D call is possibly TRBD1 or TRBD2, each sharing 5 bases. This receptor was obtained from a human donor in good health. Source material: CD8+ T cells from PBMCs. The CDR3 reads as follows: CASSPGQVPYNEQFF. In nucleotides, the sequence is TGTGCCAGTAGCCCGGGGCAGGTACCCTACAATGAGCAGTTCTTC.